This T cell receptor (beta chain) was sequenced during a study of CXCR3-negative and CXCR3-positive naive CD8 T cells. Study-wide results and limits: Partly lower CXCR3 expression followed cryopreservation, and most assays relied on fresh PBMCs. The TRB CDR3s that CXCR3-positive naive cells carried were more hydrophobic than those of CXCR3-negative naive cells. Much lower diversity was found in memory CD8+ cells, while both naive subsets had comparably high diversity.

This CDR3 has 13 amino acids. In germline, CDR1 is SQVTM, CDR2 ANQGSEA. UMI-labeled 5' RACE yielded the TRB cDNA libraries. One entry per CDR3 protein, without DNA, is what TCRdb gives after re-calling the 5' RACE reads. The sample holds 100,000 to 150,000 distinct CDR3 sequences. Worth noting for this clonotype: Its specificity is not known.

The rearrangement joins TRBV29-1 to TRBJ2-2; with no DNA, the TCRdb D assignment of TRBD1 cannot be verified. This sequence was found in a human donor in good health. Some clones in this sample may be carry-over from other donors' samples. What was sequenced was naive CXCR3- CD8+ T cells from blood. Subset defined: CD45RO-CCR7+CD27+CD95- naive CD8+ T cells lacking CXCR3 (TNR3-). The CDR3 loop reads CSVTGGLGGELFF.